A selection of T cell receptor beta chains follows, all from one sample in a study of cytomegalovirus exposure and HLA in healthy donors. The repertoire was sequenced with immunoSEQ multiplex PCR; TCRdb's copy has only in-frame clones and lacks some. There are 150,000 to 200,000 clones in the sample; roughly four fifths occur only once, and 1.5% to 2% lies in the top ten. Sequenced input: PBMCs. The receptor set was obtained from a woman between 18 and 29 years old in good health and CMV-seronegative. The CDR3 runs from the conserved cysteine through the conserved F or W. Fields, in order: D gene, V gene, J gene, clone size, CDR3 DNA, CDR3 protein. The D gene is left open where the match is weak. Rows may omit the clone size; those that give it use once, few, many or a size class.

NA	TRBV2	TRBJ2-3	NA	TGTGCCAGCATTCCAGCCCTAGGCTCCGCCACAGATACGCAGTATTTT	CASIPALGSATDTQYF
NA	TRBV5-4	TRBJ2-6	NA	TGTGCCAGCAGCTTGGGGGCGGGGGGGGCCAACGTCCTGACTTTC	CASSLGAGGANVLTF
NA	TRBV20-1	TRBJ2-1	NA	TGCGGTGCGGGCACGTACAATGAGCAGTTCTTC	CGAGTYNEQFF
NA	TRBV7-6	TRBJ1-1	NA	TGTGCCAGCAGCTCTCGACAGTTGTCTGAAGCTTTCTTT	CASSSRQLSEAFF
NA	TRBV2	TRBJ1-6	once	TGTGCCAGCACACAGGGTGGGATTTCACCCCTCCACTTT	CASTQGGISPLHF
NA	TRBV10-2	TRBJ1-2	NA	TGCGCCAGCAGTGAGGTAGCCGAGGCACTCGGTGGCTACACCTTC	CASSEVAEALGGYTF
TRBD2	TRBV10-1	TRBJ2-1	few	TGCGCCAGCAGTGAGGGTAGGAGCGGGAGTTACAATGAGCAGTTCTTC	CASSEGRSGSYNEQFF
NA	TRBV5-1	TRBJ1-2	NA	TGCGCCAGCCGGGGTTCTCATGGCTACACCTTC	CASRGSHGYTF
NA	TRBV18	TRBJ1-5	NA	TGTGCCAGCTCACAGAGTGGGGGCTGGGAGCCCCAGCATTTT	CASSQSGGWEPQHF
NA	TRBV7-9	TRBJ2-1	once	TGTGCCAGCAGCTTAGAGGGGAGGGGGGTTGGGATTGAGCAGTTCTTC	CASSLEGRGVGIEQFF
TRBD1	TRBV30	TRBJ1-2	NA	TGTGCCTGGAGTGTACTTGGGACAGGATTACTACATGGCTACACCTTC	CAWSVLGTGLLHGYTF
TRBD1	TRBV2	TRBJ1-1	NA	TGTGCCAGCAGTGCACAGGGGACCACTGAAGCTTTCTTT	CASSAQGTTEAFF
NA	TRBV28	TRBJ2-6	NA	TGTGCCAGCTCCAACAGGGCTAACTCTGGGGCCAACGTCCTGACTTTC	CASSNRANSGANVLTF
NA	TRBV4-3	TRBJ1-1	NA	TGCGCCAGCAGCCAAGATACCGCCTCGAGCACTGAAGCTTTCTTT	CASSQDTASSTEAFF
TRBD2	TRBV9	TRBJ2-2	NA	TGTGCCAGCAGCGTAGTGGGACTAGCGGGATCGATCGGGGAGCTGTTTTTT	CASSVVGLAGSIGELFF
NA	TRBV5-1	TRBJ2-5	NA	TGCGCCAGCAGCTTGGTGGTTGCGTCCCAAGAGACCCAGTACTTC	CASSLVVASQETQYF
NA	TRBV4-1	TRBJ2-7	once	TGCGCCAGCAGCCAACCTCAAGGACAGTACGAGCAGTACTTC	CASSQPQGQYEQYF
TRBD2	TRBV11-2	TRBJ2-7	NA	TGTGCCAGCAGCTTAGGTTCTAGCGGGAGGAACTACGAGCAGTACTTC	CASSLGSSGRNYEQYF
NA	TRBV5-1	TRBJ1-2	few	TGCGCCAGCAGCTTCGGCGGGGAGGGCTACACCTTC	CASSFGGEGYTF
TRBD2	TRBV19	TRBJ2-1	NA	TGTGCCAGTAGTATGGCGGGCAGGGTGTCGGGGGGCAATGAGCAGTTCTTC	CASSMAGRVSGGNEQFF
TRBD2	TRBV4-3	TRBJ2-3	medium-sized	TGCGCCAGCAGCCAAGATAGGGAGCGGGAGGGCACAGATACGCAGTATTTT	CASSQDREREGTDTQYF
NA	TRBV28	TRBJ1-1	NA	TGTGCCAGCAGCTATCGGGGGGAAGCTTTCTTT	CASSYRGEAFF
NA	TRBV7-2	TRBJ1-4	NA	TGTGCCAGCAGCTTAGCAGGGGCTGGCGAAAAACTGTTTTTT	CASSLAGAGEKLFF
NA	TRBV10-1	TRBJ2-1	NA	TGCGCCAGCAGTCGCGGGGCGGGGTACAATGAGCAGTTCTTC	CASSRGAGYNEQFF
NA	TRBV29-1	TRBJ2-5	NA	TGCAGCGTTGGGCCCGCAGAGACCCAGTACTTC	CSVGPAETQYF
NA	TRBV28	TRBJ2-1	once	TGTGCCAGCAGTCCGCCCGTTGCGGTTTCGATAGATGAGCAGTTCTTC	CASSPPVAVSIDEQFF
NA	TRBV28	TRBJ1-1	few	TGTGCCAGCAGGGAGCCCGGGCAGGGCTGGACTGAAGCTTTCTTT	CASREPGQGWTEAFF
NA	TRBV7-9	TRBJ2-3	NA	TGTTCCAGCAGCTCTATAGCGGACCGCACAGATACGCAGTATTTT	CSSSSIADRTDTQYF
NA	TRBV6-5	TRBJ1-5	NA	TGTGCCAGCAAGGGAGGAGACAATCAGCCCCAGCATTTT	CASKGGDNQPQHF
TRBD2	TRBV27	TRBJ2-7	NA	TGTGCCAGCAGTACGCCCTCGACTAGCGGGAGGGCCGCCGAGCAGTACTTC	CASSTPSTSGRAAEQYF
TRBD1	TRBV6-5	TRBJ1-1	few	TGTGCCAGCAGTTTCCATGGACAGGGTCGGGGGAGAGCTTTCTTT	CASSFHGQGRGRAFF
NA	TRBV7-2	TRBJ2-5	NA	TGTGCCAGCAGCCTAAACGGAGAGACCCAGTACTTC	CASSLNGETQYF
NA	TRBV27	TRBJ2-7	NA	TGTGCCAGCAGTTTCAGCAGGGGTCGCTACGAGCAGTACTTC	CASSFSRGRYEQYF
TRBD2	TRBV4-1	TRBJ2-7	NA	TGCGCCAGCAGCCGACTAGCGGGAGGAGTCTACGAGCAGTACTTC	CASSRLAGGVYEQYF
NA	TRBV6-1	TRBJ1-5	NA	TGTGCCAGCCGACAGCAGGGTTATAGCAATCAGCCCCAGCATTTT	CASRQQGYSNQPQHF
NA	TRBV28	TRBJ2-7	NA	TGTGCCAGCAGTGAGCGACGGGGTCGGGGGGAGCAGTACTTC	CASSERRGRGEQYF
TRBD1	TRBV11-2	TRBJ2-7	once	TGTGCCAGCAGCTCAGGGGGCTACGAGCAGTACTTC	CASSSGGYEQYF
TRBD2	TRBV7-6	TRBJ2-1	NA	TGTGCCAGCAGCTTTAGCGGGAGTGGGAATGAGCAGTTCTTC	CASSFSGSGNEQFF
TRBD1	TRBV6-5	TRBJ2-3	few	TGTGCCAGCAGTTACCCGGGACAGGGACAAGATACGCAGTATTTT	CASSYPGQGQDTQYF